One sample yielded the 20 T cell receptor beta chains listed below, sequenced in a study of blood T cell repertoires in COVID-19. Sequenced by immunoSEQ multiplex PCR; TCRdb stores in-frame clones only, minus some. The profile shows some 150,000 clones, more than 75% of them singletons. Material: peripheral blood. These receptors were obtained from a woman between 45 and 60 years old with active or convalescent COVID-19.

The chain couples TRBV29-1 to TRBJ1-2; 8 bases are shared with TRBD1. CDR1 and CDR2 (germline): SQVTM, ANQGSEA. The CDR3 sequence is 13 residues long. The ends lost 4 bases at V and 8 bases at J; junction bases unmatched: 9. The CDR3 sequence is CSVGTGNERGYTF. In DNA, the CDR3 is TGCAGCGTTGGGACAGGGAATGAAAGGGGCTACACCTTC.

The DNA for the CDR3 is TGTGCCAGCGACACCCCAGAATTGAACACCGGGGAGCTGTTTTTT. Its translation: CASDTPELNTGELFF. This chain connects TRBV7-9 to TRBJ2-2; unclear D gene. V lost 8 bases and J 1 base, leaving 14 bases between the germline ends. The CDR3 is 15 amino acids. CDR1 is SEHNR, CDR2 FQNEAQ, per germline (reference sequence).

The J gene is TRBJ2-1, the V gene TRBV27, with a possible D match to TRBD2 (5 bases). CDR1 is MNHEY and CDR2 is SMNVEV in the germline V gene (reference sequence). The CDR3 sequence is 15 residues long. V was cut by 6 bases and J by 6 bases, with 18 bases left in between. This CDR3 reads CASSQDSNVINEQFF. In DNA form, the CDR3 reads TGTGCCAGCAGCCAGGACTCGAACGTCATCAATGAGCAGTTCTTC.

This clone was picked up one time. The chain combines TRBV27 with TRBJ1-2; possible D gene TRBD1, 6 bases. V lost 6 bases and J 4 bases, leaving 12 bases between the germline ends. CDR3 length: 13 amino acids. Germline CDR1 reads MNHEY; CDR2 reads SMNVEV (reference sequence). CDR3 DNA sequence: TGTGCCAGCAGGTGTCAGGGGTGCTATGGCTACACCTTC. Amino acid sequence: CASRCQGCYGYTF.

The rearrangement links TRBV6-5 to TRBJ1-5; D perhaps matches TRBD1 (5 bases). The CDR3 has 14 amino acids. The V gene's germline CDR1 is MNHEY and CDR2 SVGAGI. The V and J ends lost 6 bases and 3 bases respectively, with 12 bases between them. CDR3 residues: CASSPDSPNQPQHF. CDR3 nucleotide sequence: TGTGCCAGCAGCCCAGACAGCCCCAATCAGCCCCAGCATTTT.

This clone appeared a single time. CDR3 protein: CASSFGQYNQPQHF. CDR3 in DNA: TGTGCCAGCAGCTTCGGACAGTACAATCAGCCCCAGCATTTT. The V and J genes are TRBV5-8 and TRBJ1-5; maybe TRBD1 (6 bases). This CDR3 comprises 14 residues. The V and J ends lost 2 bases and 3 bases respectively, with 9 bases between them. Germline CDR1 is SGHTS and CDR2 is YDEGEE.

The V gene is TRBV5-1, the J gene TRBJ2-3; 9 positions agree with TRBD1. V shed 5 bases, J shed 7 bases, and the junction held 8 bases outside the gene matches. The germline CDR1 and CDR2 sequences are SGHRS and YFSETQ. The CDR3 contains 14 residues. CDR3 sequence reads: CASRWDRAANTQYF. The DNA of the CDR3 is TGCGCCAGCAGATGGGACAGGGCGGCGAATACGCAGTATTTT.

The gene calls are TRBV28 and TRBJ1-2; TRBD1 matches 9 bases. Unmatched junction bases numbered 3, after V lost 6 bases and J lost 4 bases. The CDR3 has 13 amino acids. Germline lookup yields CDR1 MDHEN and CDR2 SYDVKM. CDR3 region: CASRTGGFYGYTF. DNA for the CDR3: TGTGCCAGCAGGACAGGGGGTTTCTATGGCTACACCTTC.

The genes are TRBV18 and TRBJ2-4, with 10 bases lining up with TRBD1. Per the germline V gene, CDR1 is KGHSH and CDR2 is LQKENI. The CDR3 consists of 18 residues. With 0 bases clipped from V and 2 bases from J, the junction kept 7 bases outside the gene matches. DNA of the CDR3: TGTGCCAGCTCACCACCCGGGACAGGGGTTTCGACCAAAAACATTCAGTACTTC. As protein: CASSPPGTGVSTKNIQYF.

This clone was recorded a few times. J is TRBJ2-2 and V is TRBV19, with D tentatively TRBD1 (5 bases). Germline V gene lookup returns CDR1 LNHDA and CDR2 SQIVND (reference sequence). This CDR3 region has 14 residues. Trimming left V 1 base short and J 7 bases short, with 10 bases between. CDR3 bases: TGTGCCAGTAGTATAGGGCAGGGTGGCGGGGAGCTGTTTTTT. Translated: CASSIGQGGGELFF.

The chain links TRBV19 to TRBJ2-2, with D unresolved. The V gene lost 3 bases and the J gene lost 5 bases, with 7 bases spanning the gap. Germline lookup yields CDR1 LNHDA and CDR2 SQIVND (reference sequence). The CDR3 extends over 13 amino acids. CDR3 coding DNA: TGTGCCAGTAGTATTGTCCTGACCGGGGAGCTGTTTTTT. Translated: CASSIVLTGELFF.

The chain carries TRBV5-1 and TRBJ2-4; TRBD2 matches 9 bases. J lost 1 base, V lost 4 bases, and 6 bases had no gene match. This CDR3 is 16 amino acids long. Germline CDR1 reads SGHRS; CDR2 reads YFSETQ. CDR3 in DNA: TGCGCCAGCAGCGTCGGGACTAGCCGGGCCAAAAACATTCAGTACTTC. Translation gives CASSVGTSRAKNIQYF.

The chain employs TRBV15 and TRBJ2-7, with 11 positions matching TRBD2. J was trimmed by 6 bases and V by 3 bases; bases with no gene match: 10. The CDR3 spans 16 residues. The germline V gene has CDR1 LNHNV and CDR2 YYDKDF (reference sequence). The CDR3 nucleotides read TGTGCCACCAGCAGCGGAGACGCCGGACTAGCGGGCGAGCAGTACTTC. Translation: CATSSGDAGLAGEQYF.

The chain employs TRBV11-2 and TRBJ2-5; the D gene is possibly TRBD1 (5 bases). With 5 bases removed from V and 2 bases from J, the gap between germline ends came to 15 bases. CDR1 is SGHAT and CDR2 is FQNNGV in the germline V gene. The CDR3 runs 15 residues. CDR3 amino acids: CASSLHNTGQETQYF. The CDR3 nucleotides are TGTGCCAGCAGCCTACACAACACAGGACAAGAGACCCAGTACTTC.

This rearrangement joins TRBV19 to TRBJ2-2, with TRBD2 matching over 8 bases. Unmatched junction bases numbered 5, after V lost 4 bases and J lost 7 bases. The CDR3 has 14 residues. The germline V gene has CDR1 LNHDA and CDR2 SQIVND (reference sequence). The CDR3 DNA reads as TGTGCCAGTAGTACCCCGGGGGGGGACGGGGAGCTGTTTTTT. This codes for CASSTPGGDGELFF. The full variable domain, completed using reference TRBV19 and TRBJ2-2, is DGGITQSPKYLFRKEGQNVTLSCEQNLNHDAMYWYRQDPGQGLRLIYYSQIVNDFQKGDIAEGYSVSREKKESFPLTVTSAQKNPTAFYLCASSTPGGDGELFFGEGSRLTVL.

The V and J genes are TRBV5-8 and TRBJ1-1; a weak D match, TRBD1 (6 bases). CDR3 length: 14 residues. Trimming pared 3 bases from V and 4 bases from J, leaving 13 bases between. Germline CDR1 SGHTS, CDR2 YDEGEE. The chain's CDR3 is CASSSRGRTTEAFF. CDR3 nucleotides: TGTGCCAGCAGCTCCAGGGGCAGGACCACTGAAGCTTTCTTT.

CDR3 DNA sequence: TGTGCCAGCAGCGCTGACAGGTACAATCAGCCCCAGCATTTT. Translation gives CASSADRYNQPQHF. This rearrangement joins TRBV7-8 to TRBJ1-5; possibly TRBD1 for D (6 bases). V was clipped by 5 bases and J by 3 bases, with 11 bases between them. There are 14 residues in the CDR3. In germline, CDR1 is SGHVS, CDR2 FQNEAQ.

J is TRBJ2-7 and V is TRBV29-1, with 10 bases matching TRBD2. The CDR3 extends over 15 amino acids. The V gene's germline CDR1 is SQVTM and CDR2 ANQGSEA. J lost 9 bases, V lost 6 bases, and 17 bases had no gene match. CDR3 sequence reads: CSVAPSGRSSYVQYF. DNA of the CDR3: TGCAGCGTGGCCCCTAGCGGGAGAAGTAGTTATGTGCAGTACTTC.

This chain joins TRBV3-1 (or the pseudogene TRBV3-2) and TRBJ2-1, with 9 bases matching TRBD1. The CDR3 contains 15 residues. Germline CDR1 reads LGHDT; CDR2 reads YNNKEL (reference sequence). Trimming removed 4 bases from V and 2 bases from J; junction bases left unmatched: 3. CDR3 in amino acids: CASSPRDRAYNEQFF. In nucleotides, the CDR3 is TGTGCCAGCAGCCCCCGGGACAGGGCCTACAATGAGCAGTTCTTC.

This clone has a handful of counts. Germline is not matched at one junction end, which may reflect a read error. The chain uses TRBV7-7 and TRBJ2-5; the match to TRBD1 covers 9 bases. Per the germline V gene, CDR1 is SSHAT and CDR2 is FNYEAQ (reference sequence). CDR3 size: 15 residues. CDR3 amino acids: CASSASGTGKETQYF. The CDR3 region has the DNA TGTGCTAGCAGCGCATCCGGGACAGGGAAAGAGACCCAGTACTTC.